The rows below give T cell receptor beta chains drawn from one sample of a study of CD8 T cells in Susac syndrome. Using its own MiXCR run on the immunoSEQ multiplex PCR reads, TCRdb lists one record per CDR3 protein. This sample has 150,000 or so distinct CDR3 sequences, with 90% to 95% found just once. The specimen was CD4+ T cells from PBMCs. The receptors stem from a human donor in good health. CDR3s include the opening cysteine and the closing phenylalanine or tryptophan. D genes are given only for firm matches. Clone size, where shown, is once, few, many, or a class for clones that have expanded.

CDR3: CASSLNLDTQYF
DNA: TGTGCCAGCAGCTTAAATTTAGATACGCAGTATTTT
V: TRBV7-8
J: TRBJ2-3
D: -
size: once

CDR3: CASSFRVGPYEQYF
DNA: TGTGCCAGCAGCTTCAGGGTGGGTCCCTACGAGCAGTACTTC
V: TRBV5-6
J: TRBJ2-7
D: -
size: -

CDR3: CASRESENTGELFF
DNA: TGTGCCAGCAGGGAGAGCGAGAACACCGGGGAGCTGTTTTTT
V: TRBV12-3/TRBV12-4
J: TRBJ2-2
D: -
size: -

CDR3: CSVADRGKDQPQHF
DNA: TGCAGCGTAGCCGACAGGGGGAAAGATCAGCCCCAGCATTTT
V: TRBV29-1
J: TRBJ1-5
D: TRBD1
size: -

CDR3: CASSSPPGLAQETQYF
DNA: TGTGCCAGCAGCTCGCCTCCGGGACTAGCCCAAGAGACCCAGTACTTC
V: TRBV11-2
J: TRBJ2-5
D: TRBD2
size: -

CDR3: CASSPQGPYQPQHF
DNA: TGTGCCAGCAGTCCCCAGGGGCCTTATCAGCCCCAGCATTTT
V: TRBV6-6
J: TRBJ1-5
D: -
size: -

CDR3: CSAQRGASYEQYF
DNA: TGCAGTGCTCAGCGGGGGGCCTCCTACGAGCAGTACTTC
V: TRBV20-1
J: TRBJ2-7
D: TRBD2
size: -

CDR3: CASTGQGAEETQYF
DNA: TGTGCCAGCACCGGACAGGGGGCGGAGGAGACCCAGTACTTC
V: TRBV12-3/TRBV12-4
J: TRBJ2-5
D: TRBD1
size: once

CDR3: CAISGGTASYEQYF
DNA: TGTGCCATCAGTGGTGGGACAGCCTCCTACGAGCAGTACTTC
V: TRBV10-3
J: TRBJ2-7
D: TRBD1
size: -

CDR3: CSAREQGESPLHF
DNA: TGCAGTGCTAGGGAGCAGGGTGAATCACCCCTCCACTTT
V: TRBV20-1
J: TRBJ1-6
D: -
size: -

CDR3: CSARESSYEQYF
DNA: TGCAGTGCTAGAGAAAGCTCCTACGAGCAGTACTTC
V: TRBV20-1
J: TRBJ2-7
D: -
size: -

CDR3: CASSQTVSETQYF
DNA: TGTGCCAGCAGCCAAACGGTTTCAGAGACCCAGTACTTC
V: TRBV3-1
J: TRBJ2-5
D: -
size: -

CDR3: CSARDWGANEKLFF
DNA: TGCAGTGCTAGAGATTGGGGAGCGAATGAAAAACTGTTTTTT
V: TRBV20-1
J: TRBJ1-4
D: -
size: -

CDR3: CSAASTAAKNIQYF
DNA: TGCAGTGCGGCCTCCACAGCAGCCAAAAACATTCAGTACTTC
V: TRBV20-1
J: TRBJ2-4
D: -
size: once

CDR3: CASSMRTGGDTEAFF
DNA: TGCGCCAGCAGCATGAGGACAGGGGGAGACACTGAAGCTTTCTTT
V: TRBV5-1
J: TRBJ1-1
D: TRBD1
size: -

CDR3: CSARDMEREQFF
DNA: TGCAGTGCTAGAGATATGGAAAGGGAGCAGTTCTTC
V: TRBV20-1
J: TRBJ2-1
D: -
size: -

CDR3: CASKQGITETQYF
DNA: TGTGCCAGCAAACAGGGTATAACGGAGACCCAGTACTTC
V: TRBV6-2/TRBV6-3
J: TRBJ2-5
D: -
size: -

CDR3: CASSPSPTETQYF
DNA: TGCGCCAGCAGTCCTAGTCCAACGGAGACCCAGTACTTC
V: TRBV5-1
J: TRBJ2-5
D: -
size: -

CDR3: CSARGYGGNTDTQYF
DNA: TGCAGTGCAAGGGGGTACGGGGGGAACACAGATACGCAGTATTTT
V: TRBV20-1
J: TRBJ2-3
D: -
size: once

CDR3: CASRSSGGGQETQYF
DNA: TGTGCCAGCAGGTCTAGCGGGGGGGGGCAAGAGACCCAGTACTTC
V: TRBV6-6
J: TRBJ2-5
D: TRBD2
size: -